Listed below are T cell receptor beta chains from one sample, sequenced in a study of CD8+ T cells in alopecia areata. Only in-frame clones appear in the TCRdb table, and some are missing; sequencing was by immunoSEQ multiplex PCR. The sample carries about 150,000 clones, 55% recorded once. The sample comprised CD4+ T cells sorted from blood. The receptors were gathered from a human donor in good health. The CDR3 runs from the conserved cysteine through the conserved F or W. D genes are given only for firm matches. Not every row has a clone size; where given, it reads once, few, many or a size class.

>TRBV29-1|TRBJ2-7|NA|NA
TGCAGCGTCGCAAAGCGGCTCGACGAGCAGTACTTC
CSVAKRLDEQYF
>TRBV29-1|TRBJ1-1|NA|NA
TGCAGCGTTGGGGAGTACACTGAAGCTTTCTTT
CSVGEYTEAFF
>TRBV5-1|TRBJ2-7|NA|NA
TGCGCCAGCAGGGGCCAGCAGATCTACGAGCAGTACTTC
CASRGQQIYEQYF
>TRBV2|TRBJ2-1|TRBD2|few
TGTGCCAGCGAGGCGGGAGGGCCGAATGAGCAGTTCTTC
CASEAGGPNEQFF
>TRBV10-3|TRBJ2-1|NA|few
TGTGCCATCAGTGAGGTCCAACTGGAGCAGTTCTTC
CAISEVQLEQFF
>TRBV2|TRBJ1-3|NA|NA
TGTGCCAGCCGCCCGGCGGGTTCTGGAAACACCATATATTTT
CASRPAGSGNTIYF
>TRBV6-5|TRBJ2-7|NA|NA
TGTGCCAGCAGTTTACCGGGCTTCGCCTACGAGCAGTACTTC
CASSLPGFAYEQYF
>TRBV29-1|TRBJ1-2|NA|NA
TGCACCCATTGGAGGGCCGCTCCTAACTATGGCTACACCTTC
CTHWRAAPNYGYTF
>TRBV30|TRBJ1-2|NA|NA
TGTGCCTGGAGTGTACGAACCGGAATGGGCTACACCTTC
CAWSVRTGMGYTF
>TRBV18|TRBJ2-1|TRBD2|NA
TGTGCCAGCTTTCCGGGACTAGCGGGAGGGTCCCACTCCTACAATGAGCAGTTCTTC
CASFPGLAGGSHSYNEQFF
>TRBV28|TRBJ2-5|TRBD1|NA
TGTGCCAGCAGGGACACAGGGGGGAAAGAGACCCAGTACTTC
CASRDTGGKETQYF
>TRBV25-1|TRBJ2-7|NA|NA
TGTGCCAGCTCCCGGGGGTACGAGCAGTACTTC
CASSRGYEQYF
>TRBV27|TRBJ2-5|NA|NA
TGTGCCAGCAGTTCCCCGTACCAAGAGACCCAGTACTTC
CASSSPYQETQYF
>TRBV10-1|TRBJ2-3|NA|few
TGCGCCAGCAGCCCATCCACCCCCACAGATACGCAGTATTTT
CASSPSTPTDTQYF
>TRBV7-2|TRBJ2-7|TRBD1|few
TGTGCCAGCAGCTTAGCGTTCGACAGGGGTCGCCAATACGAGCAGTACTTC
CASSLAFDRGRQYEQYF
>TRBV29-1|TRBJ1-6|TRBD1|few
TGCAGCGTGCGACAGGGAAATAATTCACCCCTCCACTTT
CSVRQGNNSPLHF
>TRBV4-1|TRBJ2-3|NA|NA
TGCGCCAGCAGCCAAGATGGGGATACGCAGTATTTT
CASSQDGDTQYF
>TRBV27|TRBJ2-7|NA|few
TGTGCCAGCAGTTCCGTGGGGGAGTCCTACGAGCAGTACTTC
CASSSVGESYEQYF
>TRBV19|TRBJ1-5|NA|NA
TGTGCCAGCCAACCGTCCCGGGACATAAATCAGCCCCAGCATTTT
CASQPSRDINQPQHF
>TRBV2|TRBJ2-5|NA|few
TGTGCCAGCAGTGAAGTCGGAGGCGAAGCGGAGACCCAGTACTTC
CASSEVGGEAETQYF
>TRBV30|TRBJ2-7|NA|NA
TGTGCCTGGAGTGAAAGTAGGGCCGGCGAGCAGTACTTC
CAWSESRAGEQYF
>TRBV10-3|TRBJ1-2|NA|NA
TGTGCCATCAGAGAGGCCTCTACTGGCTACACCTTC
CAIREASTGYTF
>TRBV29-1|TRBJ2-1|NA|few
TGCAGCGTTGAAGAGTCCGATGAGCAGTTCTTC
CSVEESDEQFF
>TRBV5-1|TRBJ2-7|TRBD2|NA
TGCGCCAGCGCTAGCGGGGGGGACGAGCAGTACTTC
CASASGGDEQYF
>TRBV30|TRBJ2-7|NA|once
TGTGCCTGGACCCTATTGGGGGCATCCTACGAGCAGTACTTC
CAWTLLGASYEQYF
>TRBV7-3|TRBJ2-1|TRBD1|NA
TGTGCCAGCAGCTCGACAGGGGGCATTGACAATGAGCAGTTCTTC
CASSSTGGIDNEQFF
>TRBV7-9|TRBJ1-2|NA|few
TGTGCCAGCAGCTTAGACGGAGTTGGCTACACCTTC
CASSLDGVGYTF
>TRBV5-4|TRBJ1-2|NA|NA
TGTGCCAGCAGCTTAATGAACAGGGCAAGGGAAGGCTACACCTTC
CASSLMNRAREGYTF
>TRBV30|TRBJ2-3|NA|once
TGTGCCTGGGGTTCGGGGCGCCCTAGCACAGATACGCAGTATTTT
CAWGSGRPSTDTQYF
>TRBV18|TRBJ1-4|NA|NA
TGTGCCAGCTCACCCCCCTGGGGGGAAAAACTGTTTTTT
CASSPPWGEKLFF
>TRBV9|TRBJ1-2|TRBD1|NA
TGTGCCAGCAGCGCTGAACAGGGGGCGGATGGCTACACCTTC
CASSAEQGADGYTF
>TRBV18|TRBJ2-7|NA|NA
TGTGCCAGCTCTCGAACCGGGACGGCACAAGGATACGAGCAGTACTTC
CASSRTGTAQGYEQYF
>TRBV29-1|TRBJ1-2|NA|few
TGCAGCGTTTTTCATTCTGGCTACACCTTC
CSVFHSGYTF
>TRBV29-1|TRBJ2-1|NA|NA
TGCAGCGTTGATGTGGCTCAAGAGCAGTTCTTC
CSVDVAQEQFF
>TRBV20-1|TRBJ2-5|NA|NA
TGCAGTGCTAAGGAGGGGGCCCAGTACTTC
CSAKEGAQYF
>TRBV15|TRBJ2-2|NA|NA
TGTGCCACCAGCAGAGTACTGGAGAGCGGGGAGCTGTTTTTT
CATSRVLESGELFF
>TRBV25-1|TRBJ2-2|TRBD1|NA
TGTGCCAGCAGTGCCGGGACAGGGGGAACCGGGGAGCTGTTTTTT
CASSAGTGGTGELFF
>TRBV29-1|TRBJ1-5|NA|NA
TGCAGCGTTGTATTAGGGGGTCAGCCCCAGCATTTT
CSVVLGGQPQHF
>TRBV29-1|TRBJ1-1|TRBD1|NA
TGCAGCGCTGATCAGGGGGCGATGAACACTGAAGCTTTCTTT
CSADQGAMNTEAFF
>TRBV29-1|TRBJ2-1|TRBD2|few
TGCAGCGTTTCCCAGCGGGAGAGTTGGAATGAGCAGTTCTTC
CSVSQRESWNEQFF
>TRBV27|TRBJ2-7|NA|NA
TGTGCCAGCAGGAACCTAGGTCCTGTCTACGAGCAGTACTTC
CASRNLGPVYEQYF
>TRBV11-2|TRBJ2-7|NA|few
TGTGCCAGCAGGTCCGTCGGGTACCACGAGCAGTACTTC
CASRSVGYHEQYF
>TRBV29-1|TRBJ2-3|TRBD2|NA
TGCAGCGTATCTTTTAGCGGGAGAATGGTAGATACGCAGTATTTT
CSVSFSGRMVDTQYF
>TRBV6-6|TRBJ2-5|NA|NA
TGTGCCAGCAGTTACGGGCAGACCCAGTACTTC
CASSYGQTQYF
>TRBV28|TRBJ2-7|NA|few
TGTGCCAGCAGTGAGGGGCTCACCTACGAGCAGTACTTC
CASSEGLTYEQYF
>TRBV5-1|TRBJ2-7|NA|NA
TGCGCCAGCAGCCTCGAGGGATTCTCCTACGAGCAGTACTTC
CASSLEGFSYEQYF
>TRBV5-1|TRBJ2-5|NA|NA
TGCGCCAGCAGCCCCCGGGTCCGCGAAAGGGAGACCCAGTACTTC
CASSPRVRERETQYF
>TRBV6-5|TRBJ2-1|NA|NA
TGTGCCAGCAGTTACAGCGGGCTGGGTCACAATGAGCAGTTCTTC
CASSYSGLGHNEQFF
>TRBV10-3|TRBJ2-5|NA|NA
TGTGCCTCCGCAATCCAGACCCAAGAGACCCAGTACTTC
CASAIQTQETQYF
>TRBV7-2|TRBJ2-2|NA|many
TGTGCCAGCAGCTTGAGGTCCGGGGAGCTGTTTTTT
CASSLRSGELFF
>TRBV5-1|TRBJ2-1|NA|once
TGCGCCAGCAGCTATGACCTGGGTGAGCAGTTCTTC
CASSYDLGEQFF
>TRBV5-1|TRBJ2-3|NA|NA
TGCGCCAGCAGCTTGACCTCTAGTAGGGATACGCAGTATTTT
CASSLTSSRDTQYF
>TRBV20-1|TRBJ2-7|NA|NA
TGCAGTGCTCTTTTGTACGAGCAGTACTTC
CSALLYEQYF
>TRBV29-1|TRBJ2-3|TRBD2|NA
TGCAGCGTTGCTGATCTGGGACTAGCGGGAGGCGCAGATACGCAGTATTTT
CSVADLGLAGGADTQYF